This TCR beta chain was retrieved from a study of tumor-infiltrating lymphocytes in primary liver carcinoma. The template, roughly 0.45 ug total RNA, yielded TCR beta cDNA made with a constant-region primer. The TCR beta library was amplified through three nested multiplex PCR rounds in a modified ARM-PCR procedure. Investigators reported that the first two PCR rounds, at 10 cycles each, used TRBV1-TRBV30 forward primers with a C-beta reverse primer. TCRdb used MiXCR to reprocess the multiplex PCR reads, holding one entry per CDR3 protein. The sample lists some 190,000 distinct CDR3 sequences; 50% to 75% were seen once. In the case of this clonotype: The target antigen is unknown. An end of the junction does not agree with germline; a read error may underlie this.

Extraction also yielded germline DNA, while blood RNA was obtained from unsorted whole blood. The study's findings and limits: A significantly higher top-250-clone fraction was recorded for tumors than for blood (p = 0.039). Overlap in tumor-adjacent and tumor-blood pairs fell below that of tumor region pairs.

Germline V gene data show CDR1 as ENHRY and CDR2 as SYGVKD. The CDR3 is 15 amino acids. The rearrangement links TRBV10-3 to TRBJ1-6; D is undetermined. Input material: peripheral blood. This sequence originates from a man aged 35-49 years with primary liver carcinoma and hepatitis B virus infection. This CDR3 is CAIRDGGPAGSPLHF. CDR3 in DNA: TGTGCCATCAGGGATGGAGGACCTGCGGGTTCACCCCTCCATTTT.